These T cell receptor beta chains were read from a single sample in a study of PD-L1 blockade in urothelial cancer. Libraries were prepared by immunoSEQ multiplex PCR; TCRdb keeps only in-frame clonotypes and omits some of them. Among 45,000 to 60,000 clones listed, roughly 91% were seen once. Sequencing was performed on PBMCs, taken around atezolizumab (anti-PD-L1) treatment. These receptors were taken from a man aged 60-69 years with urothelial cancer. The CDR3 runs from the conserved cysteine through the conserved F or W. The order of the fields is V gene, J gene, D gene, clone size, CDR3 DNA, CDR3 protein. A D gene is named only where the DNA matches it firmly. A clone size is listed for some rows: how often the clone was seen (once, few, many), or a class if it is expanded.

TRBV5-1,TRBJ2-1,TRBD2,NA,TGCGCCAGCAGCTTACCCGGGACTAGCGGGGGCGGCTCCTACAATGAGCAGTTCTTC,CASSLPGTSGGGSYNEQFF
TRBV29-1,TRBJ2-7,NA,once,TGCAGCGTTGGGAGGGATGTCAGGGGGAACGAGCAGTACTTC,CSVGRDVRGNEQYF
TRBV4-3,TRBJ2-7,TRBD2,NA,TGCGCCAGCAGCCAGTCGTCTAGCGGGGTTCTCGGAGAGCGGTACTTC,CASSQSSSGVLGERYF
TRBV21-1,TRBJ2-7,NA,few,TGTGCCAGCACTAACAGGGGCGAGCAGTACTTC,CASTNRGEQYF
TRBV28,TRBJ1-2,NA,NA,TGTGCCATCAGGATAACAGGGTACTATGGCTACACCTTC,CAIRITGYYGYTF
TRBV5-8,TRBJ2-1,NA,NA,TGTGCCAGCAGCTTAAAACTATCAGAGCAGTTCTTC,CASSLKLSEQFF
TRBV4-1,TRBJ1-1,NA,NA,TGCGCCAGCCGGGGACTTCTGTTGAACACTGAAGCTTTCTTT,CASRGLLLNTEAFF
TRBV6-5,TRBJ2-1,NA,few,TGTGCCAGTCAGGAGGGAGGCTCCTACAATGAGCAGTTCTTC,CASQEGGSYNEQFF
TRBV5-1,TRBJ2-5,TRBD2,NA,TGCGCCAGCAGCCGGGGGGGCGAGGAGACCCAGTACTTC,CASSRGGEETQYF
TRBV19,TRBJ1-6,TRBD1,NA,TGTGCCAGTATGGACCGGACAGGGGGCGGTTCACCCCTCCACTTT,CASMDRTGGGSPLHF
TRBV5-4,TRBJ2-1,TRBD2,NA,TGTGCCAGCAGCCCCTCGGGCGGGCTAGCGGTTTACAATGAGCAGTTCTTC,CASSPSGGLAVYNEQFF
TRBV19,TRBJ2-5,TRBD1,NA,TGTGCCAGTAGTATCGGGACAGCAGAGACCCAGTACTTC,CASSIGTAETQYF
TRBV4-3,TRBJ2-2,NA,NA,TGCGCCAGCAGCCAAGCAGGGGTCGACACCGGGGAGCTGTTTTTT,CASSQAGVDTGELFF
TRBV11-2,TRBJ2-5,NA,NA,TGTGCCAGCAGCTTAGCCCCACAAGAGACCCAGTACTTC,CASSLAPQETQYF
TRBV4-1,TRBJ2-7,TRBD1,NA,TGCGCCAGCAGCCAAGTTGCTGGGCAGGGGGCCTCCTACGAGCAGTACTTC,CASSQVAGQGASYEQYF
TRBV5-1,TRBJ1-2,NA,NA,TGCGCCAGCAGCTTAGGTACCGGGACAAGCAATCTCGGCTACACCTTC,CASSLGTGTSNLGYTF
TRBV6-5,TRBJ2-2,TRBD1,NA,TGTGCCAGCAAGAGACAGGGGGCCGGCACCGGGGAGCTGTTTTTT,CASKRQGAGTGELFF
TRBV5-4,TRBJ2-5,NA,NA,TGTGCCAGCAGTCGGGGGACCCAAGAGACCCAGTACTTC,CASSRGTQETQYF
TRBV5-1,TRBJ1-4,TRBD1,NA,TGCGCCAGCAGCGTACAGGGGGCCGGAGGTGAAAAACTGTTTTTT,CASSVQGAGGEKLFF
TRBV9,TRBJ2-5,TRBD1,NA,TGTGCCAGCAGCGTCGCTATTACAGGGGAAGAGACCCAGTACTTC,CASSVAITGEETQYF
TRBV5-1,TRBJ2-5,NA,NA,TGCGCCAGCAGCCTGGGGGAGAGGGGGGAGACCCAGTACTTC,CASSLGERGETQYF
TRBV4-3,TRBJ1-2,NA,NA,TGCGCCAGCAGCCAAGTTAATCAGGGCTCGAATGGCTACACCTTC,CASSQVNQGSNGYTF
TRBV9,TRBJ2-2,TRBD2,NA,TGTGCCAGCAGCGTAGCAGGTGGTGGCGGGAGAGGTGGGGAGCTGTTTTTT,CASSVAGGGGRGGELFF
TRBV10-2,TRBJ2-7,TRBD1,NA,TGCGCCAGCACAGACGCCCGGACAGGGGGCACCTACGAGCAGTACTTC,CASTDARTGGTYEQYF
TRBV4-2,TRBJ2-1,TRBD2,NA,TGTGCCAGCAGCCAAGAAGCTTCAGGAGCGGGGGAAGGTGAGCAGTTCTTC,CASSQEASGAGEGEQFF
TRBV7-6,TRBJ1-2,NA,NA,TGTGCCAGCAGCTTAGCACAGGGTGATGGCTACACCTTC,CASSLAQGDGYTF
TRBV2,TRBJ1-6,NA,few,TGTGCCAGCACCGAGGCGGGGTTGCGGAATTCACCCCTCCACTTT,CASTEAGLRNSPLHF
TRBV7-2,TRBJ2-7,NA,NA,TGTGCCAGCAGCTTATCCATCGGTTACGAGCAGTACTTC,CASSLSIGYEQYF
TRBV6-1,TRBJ1-5,TRBD1,medium-sized,TGTGCCAGCAGTGGGGAGACAGGGGGGAATCAGCCCCAGCATTTT,CASSGETGGNQPQHF
TRBV11-2,TRBJ2-5,TRBD2,NA,TGTGCCAGCAGCCAGACTAGCGGATCAGAGACCCAGTACTTC,CASSQTSGSETQYF
TRBV7-9,TRBJ2-7,NA,NA,TGTGCCAGCAGCTCCCCCTTCAGGCCCTACGAGCAGTACTTC,CASSSPFRPYEQYF
TRBV19,TRBJ2-7,NA,NA,TGTGCCAGTAGTATAGCTCAGAAGACCTACGAGCAGTACTTC,CASSIAQKTYEQYF
TRBV2,TRBJ2-3,TRBD2,NA,TGTGCCAGCATTGGCGGGAGGGCGGACACAGATACGCAGTATTTT,CASIGGRADTDTQYF
TRBV4-3,TRBJ2-1,TRBD2,NA,TGCGCCAGCAGCCAAGATCTCCCCTCAAACCTAGCGGGAGGAAGGGAGCAGTTCTTC,CASSQDLPSNLAGGREQFF
TRBV27,TRBJ2-7,NA,once,TGTGCCAGCAGTTTGAGTGCGGTAAGCTCCTACGAGCAGTACTTC,CASSLSAVSSYEQYF
TRBV6-1,TRBJ2-2,NA,NA,TGTGCCAGCAGTGAAGGGGGCACCCGGGAGCTGTTTTTT,CASSEGGTRELFF
TRBV5-1,TRBJ2-3,TRBD2,NA,TGCGCCAGCAGCGGGGGACTAGCGGGGGGAAAGAACACAGATACGCAGTATTTT,CASSGGLAGGKNTDTQYF
TRBV7-3,TRBJ2-5,NA,NA,TGTGCCAGCAGCAACGGACTGGAAGAGACCCAGTACTTC,CASSNGLEETQYF
TRBV19,TRBJ1-5,NA,NA,TGTGCCAGTAGTATGGCGTTGGCCTTCGGCGGGAATCAGCCCCAGCATTTT,CASSMALAFGGNQPQHF
TRBV9,TRBJ1-6,NA,NA,TGTGCCAGCAGCGTAGCCGATTCACCCCTCCACTTT,CASSVADSPLHF
TRBV28,TRBJ2-7,TRBD1,once,TGTGCCAGCAGTGGGACAGGGGTTCGGTACGAGCAGTACTTC,CASSGTGVRYEQYF
TRBV5-6,TRBJ1-2,NA,NA,TGTGCCAGCAGCAAGGACAGTTATGGCTACACCTTC,CASSKDSYGYTF
TRBV19,TRBJ1-5,NA,once,TGTGCCAGTAGTGCACAGGGTGGCACGGGCAATCAGCCCCAGCATTTT,CASSAQGGTGNQPQHF
TRBV10-3,TRBJ1-2,NA,few,TGTGCCATCAGTGACCCGGGACAATTGGGCGGCTACACCTTC,CAISDPGQLGGYTF
TRBV5-8,TRBJ2-5,NA,NA,TGTGCCAGCAACTCCTATTTGGACCAAGAGACCCAGTACTTC,CASNSYLDQETQYF
TRBV7-2,TRBJ2-1,NA,NA,TGTGCCAGCAGCTTAGGTCTAGCCAGGGAGGCGGGGAATGAGCAGTTCTTC,CASSLGLAREAGNEQFF
TRBV4-1,TRBJ1-3,NA,NA,TGCGCCAGCAGCCAAGAAGGAGGCTCTGGAAACACCATATATTTT,CASSQEGGSGNTIYF
TRBV27,TRBJ2-2,NA,NA,TGTGCCAGCAGCAGACTCACCGGGGAGCTGTTTTTT,CASSRLTGELFF
TRBV6-1,TRBJ1-2,NA,NA,TGTGCCAGCAGTGAAGAACAGATATTAAACTATGGCTACACCTTC,CASSEEQILNYGYTF
TRBV7-2,TRBJ2-3,NA,NA,TGTGCCAGCAGCCCTGACAGAGATACGCAGTATTTT,CASSPDRDTQYF
TRBV6-1,TRBJ2-2,NA,NA,TGTGCCACAGGCGAGGTAGGGGGTGCCGGGGAGCTGTTTTTT,CATGEVGGAGELFF
TRBV28,TRBJ1-5,NA,NA,TGTGCCAGCAGTTTAAGAATGGGTGTCAGGGCCGCTCAGCCCCAGCATTTT,CASSLRMGVRAAQPQHF
TRBV6-5,TRBJ2-7,TRBD2,NA,TGTGCCAGCAGTTACCGGACTAGCGCGAGAACCTACGAGCAGTACTTC,CASSYRTSARTYEQYF
TRBV6-1,TRBJ1-1,TRBD1,NA,TGTGCCAGCAGTGAGGAGGGACAGGGGAACACTGAAGCTTTCTTT,CASSEEGQGNTEAFF
TRBV10-3,TRBJ2-7,TRBD2,NA,TGTGCCATTACGAGTCGGGAGGGCCCCGCCGAGCAGTACTTC,CAITSREGPAEQYF
TRBV28,TRBJ2-3,NA,once,TGTGCCAGCAGTTTAACGCCGCGGACGCAGTATTTT,CASSLTPRTQYF